This T cell receptor (beta chain) comes out of a study of cytomegalovirus exposure and HLA in healthy donors. Likely unrecorded immune exposures existed in these nominally healthy donors. The PCR used 60 Vbeta and 13 Jbeta primers. Study processing details: Unique TCR beta chains numbered about 72 million in a later analysis, with around 10 million shared. Repertoires were generated with immunoSEQ multiplex PCR, while TCRdb's copy carries only in-frame clones and drops some. The V and J calls and clone size were taken over from that table, and D and trimming were inferred from the DNA. The table includes roughly 65,000 clones, almost 70% detected once. Sequenced: PBMCs. The clonotype comes from a man between 35 and 55 years old in good health and CMV-seropositive.

CDR3: CASSYSTGTGSYEQYF. In nucleotides, the CDR3 is TGTGCCAGCAGTTACTCCACCGGGACAGGGTCCTACGAGCAGTACTTC. J is TRBJ2-7 and V is TRBV6-6; 9 nucleotides align to TRBD1. Germline V gene data show CDR1 as MNHNY and CDR2 as SVGAGI (reference sequence). The CDR3 length is 16 residues. V lost 0 bases to trimming and J lost 1 base; unmatched junction nucleotides: 4.